Below, one T cell receptor beta chain is given with its context. Which antigen it targets is not known. Base quality data are lacking; no much larger clone is found one base away. These data originate in a study of blood T cell repertoires in COVID-19 (dated by TCRdb to the early 2020s). In the study overall: The collaborator samples originated in the United States, Italy and Spain and spanned the acute and convalescent phases of COVID-19. The material from the prospective study consisted of cDNA or gDNA derived from T cells, B-cell-depleted T cells, or PBMCs. Subjects who had been exposed to COVID-19, were actively infected with it, or had recovered from it provided the deeply sampled blood TCRbeta repertoires that made up the dataset. A freely available public database, intended as a resource for researchers studying the immune response to SARS-CoV-2, is where the repertoires were released. The samples were drawn from two sources: the first 160 participants of the ongoing ImmuneRACE study, and 1,200 or so subjects contributed by 6 global collaborators. Sample metadata almost always included a de-identified subject ID, COVID-19 status, age in years and sex. Where available, HLA class I and class II types were taken from metadata supplied by the sample provider and were not determined by assay-based typing. Here is what the overall study found, with its caveats: The quantity of clinical and demographic metadata differed by source and by participant and was supplied without curation.

The collaborating institutions used their own protocols to collect whole blood in K2EDTA tubes. For TCRbeta analysis, collaborators shipped samples as frozen whole blood, isolated PBMCs, or DNA extracted from either of those sample types. TCRbeta CDR3 regions were amplified from genomic DNA by means of the immunoSEQ Assay, a bias-controlled multiplex PCR. For the original study's pipeline: Nucleated cell counts per sample were estimated from amplification of reference gene primers within the assay. To quantify the absolute abundance of each unique TCRbeta CDR3 rearrangement, sequence reads were collapsed and filtered. For each sample, productive Simpson clonality was calculated as the square root of Simpson's diversity index over productive rearrangements. TCRdb took this table from immuneACCESS and kept in-frame rearrangements with V and J called. Such tables lack part of the clones; where checked against another copy, unresolved V genes explain under half of the gap, and the rest is unexplained. V and J calls and clone size are as listed in that table; D and trimming were resolved from the DNA. The sample table lists 350,000 to 550,000 clones, 80% to 90% of them with a count of one. Of the sample, around 4.4% is held by the ten largest clones.

CDR1 and CDR2, per the germline V gene (reference sequence), are SGHNT and YYREEE. The cysteine opens and the phenylalanine closes a CDR3 of 17 amino acids. The entry retains the CDR3 DNA only, 51 bases that are in frame from base 1. Unmatched junction bases come to 16, with V trimmed by 4 bases and J by 6 bases. The sequencing input was peripheral blood. The V gene is TRBV5-4 and the J gene is TRBJ2-3, with TRBD2 matching 8 junction bases. The origin of this receptor is a woman aged 30 to 39 with acute or convalescent COVID-19. The encoded CDR3 is CASSQPDLRGGMDTQYF. The DNA is as follows: TGTGCCAGCAGCCAACCGGACTTACGGGGGGGCATGGATACGCAGTATTTT.